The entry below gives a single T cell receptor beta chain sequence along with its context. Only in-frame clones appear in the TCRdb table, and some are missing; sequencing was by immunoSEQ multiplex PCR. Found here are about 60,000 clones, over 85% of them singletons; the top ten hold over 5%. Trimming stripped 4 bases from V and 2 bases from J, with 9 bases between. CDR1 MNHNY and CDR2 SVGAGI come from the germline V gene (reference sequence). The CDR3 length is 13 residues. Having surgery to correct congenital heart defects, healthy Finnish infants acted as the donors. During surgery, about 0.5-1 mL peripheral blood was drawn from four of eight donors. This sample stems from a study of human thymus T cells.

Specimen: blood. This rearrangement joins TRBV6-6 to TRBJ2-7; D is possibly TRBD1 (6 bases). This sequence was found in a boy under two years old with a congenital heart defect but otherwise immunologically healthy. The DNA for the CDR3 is TGTGCCAGCAGTTGGACAGCTGCCTACGAGCAGTACTTC. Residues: CASSWTAAYEQYF.